This TCR beta chain was obtained from a study of cytomegalovirus exposure and HLA in healthy donors. The germline V gene has CDR1 SGHVS and CDR2 FQNEAQ. V lost 1 base and J 5 bases, leaving 9 bases between the germline ends. The CDR3 is made up of 13 amino acids. Researchers ran the PCR with 60 Vbeta and 13 Jbeta primers. TCRdb's table, derived via immunoSEQ multiplex PCR, lists solely in-frame clones and lacks some. Here the sample table reports about 160,000 clones. Sequences were obtained from PBMCs. This chain uses TRBV7-8 with TRBJ2-7; TRBD2 is a possible D gene (6 bases). The source is a woman aged 60-75 years in good health and CMV-seronegative. The CDR3 coding sequence is TGTGCCAGCAGCTTAGTCGGCGGGAACGAGCAGTACTTC. Protein: CASSLVGGNEQYF.